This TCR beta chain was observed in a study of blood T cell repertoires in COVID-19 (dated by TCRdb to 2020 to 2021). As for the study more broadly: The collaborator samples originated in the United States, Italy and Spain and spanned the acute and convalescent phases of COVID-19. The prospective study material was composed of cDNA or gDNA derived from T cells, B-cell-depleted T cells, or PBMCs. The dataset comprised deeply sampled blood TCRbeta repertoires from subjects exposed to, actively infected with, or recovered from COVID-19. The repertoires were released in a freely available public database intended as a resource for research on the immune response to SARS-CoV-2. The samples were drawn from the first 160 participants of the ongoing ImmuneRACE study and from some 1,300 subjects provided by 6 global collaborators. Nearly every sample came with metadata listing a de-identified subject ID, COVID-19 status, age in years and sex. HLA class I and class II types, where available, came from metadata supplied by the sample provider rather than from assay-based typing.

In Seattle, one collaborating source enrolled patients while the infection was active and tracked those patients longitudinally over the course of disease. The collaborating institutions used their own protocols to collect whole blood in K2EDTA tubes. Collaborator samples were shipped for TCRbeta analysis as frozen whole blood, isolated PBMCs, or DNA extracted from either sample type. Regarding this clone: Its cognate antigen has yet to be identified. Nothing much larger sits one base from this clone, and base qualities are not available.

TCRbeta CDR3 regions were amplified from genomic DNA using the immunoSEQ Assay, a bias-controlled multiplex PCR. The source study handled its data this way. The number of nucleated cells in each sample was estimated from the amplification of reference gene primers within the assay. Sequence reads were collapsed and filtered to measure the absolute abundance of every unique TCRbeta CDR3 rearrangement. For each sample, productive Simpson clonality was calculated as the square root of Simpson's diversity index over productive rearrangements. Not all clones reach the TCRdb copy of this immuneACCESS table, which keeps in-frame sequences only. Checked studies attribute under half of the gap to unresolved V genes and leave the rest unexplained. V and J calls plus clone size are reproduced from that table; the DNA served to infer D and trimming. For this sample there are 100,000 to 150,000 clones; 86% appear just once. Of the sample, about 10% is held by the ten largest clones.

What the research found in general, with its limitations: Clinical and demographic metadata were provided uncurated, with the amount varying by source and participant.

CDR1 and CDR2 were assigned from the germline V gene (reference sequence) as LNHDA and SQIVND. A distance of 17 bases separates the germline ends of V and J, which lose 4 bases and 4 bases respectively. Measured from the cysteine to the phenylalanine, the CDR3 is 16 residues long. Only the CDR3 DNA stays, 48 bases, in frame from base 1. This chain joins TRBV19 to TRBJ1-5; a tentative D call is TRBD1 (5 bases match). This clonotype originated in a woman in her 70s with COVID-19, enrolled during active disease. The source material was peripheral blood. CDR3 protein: CASSKEFRTPNQPQHF. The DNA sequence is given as TGTGCCAGTAGTAAAGAGTTTCGGACACCGAATCAGCCCCAGCATTTT.